This TCR beta chain was sequenced for a study of T cell responses to AZD1222 COVID-19 vaccine. Clones were read by immunoSEQ multiplex PCR, and TCRdb kept only the in-frame ones, dropping some. Seen here are fewer than 130,000 clones, more than 85% observed once, and the top ten hold about 1.2%. V lost 3 bases and J lost 3, with 14 bases in between. This CDR3 comprises 15 residues. In germline, CDR1 is SGHRS, CDR2 YFSETQ. V usage is TRBV5-1 and J usage is TRBJ2-3; D is uncertain. This clonotype was sampled from an adult in good health. Sequenced here: peripheral blood, sampled on day 0 of AZD1222 vaccination. The CDR3 here is CASSSNTGLTDTQYF. The CDR3 DNA reads TGCGCCAGCAGCTCGAATACGGGTCTGACAGATACGCAGTATTTT.